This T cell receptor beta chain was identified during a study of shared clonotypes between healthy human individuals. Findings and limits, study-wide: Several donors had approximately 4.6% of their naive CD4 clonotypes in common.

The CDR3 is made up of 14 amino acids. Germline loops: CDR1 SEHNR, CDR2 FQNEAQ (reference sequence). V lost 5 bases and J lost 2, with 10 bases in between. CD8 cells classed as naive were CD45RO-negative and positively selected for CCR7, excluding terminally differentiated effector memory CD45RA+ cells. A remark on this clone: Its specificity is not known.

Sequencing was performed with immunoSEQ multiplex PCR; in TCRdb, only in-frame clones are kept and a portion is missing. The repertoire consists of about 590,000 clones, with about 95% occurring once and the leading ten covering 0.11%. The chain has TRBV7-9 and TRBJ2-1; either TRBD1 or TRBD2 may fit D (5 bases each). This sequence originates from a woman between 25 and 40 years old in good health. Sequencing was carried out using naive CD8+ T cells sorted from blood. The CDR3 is CASSHPGPYNEQFF. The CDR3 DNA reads TGTGCCAGCAGCCATCCGGGACCCTACAATGAGCAGTTCTTC.